The source of this TCR beta chain is a study of post-analysis software for immune sequencing data. Study-level points and caveats: Versus controls, multiple sclerosis patients showed significantly lower diversity (normalized Chao1).

Unique-molecular-identifier-tagged TCR beta cDNA libraries were used. TCRdb called the PCR reads again in MiXCR, with one record for every CDR3 protein. Found here are roughly 670,000 distinct CDR3 sequences, more than 50% of them singletons; the top ten hold about 11%. A word on this clonotype: Its antigen remains unidentified.

Sequencing input: blood. This clonotype was sampled from a girl aged 2 to 9 with multiple sclerosis.

The CDR3: CASSAGGTRETQYF. The CDR3, as DNA: TGCGCCAGCAGCGCCGGTGGGACAAGAGAGACCCAGTACTTC. V gene TRBV5-1 combines with J gene TRBJ2-7; possibly TRBD1 for D (6 bases). The DNA end is a closer match to TRBJ2-5, so the J assignment may be wrong. The CDR3 spans 14 residues. Germline loops: CDR1 SGHRS, CDR2 YFSETQ.